At least ten counts were recorded for the clone carrying this TCR beta chain. CDR3 length: 16 residues. With V trimmed by 5 bases and J by 3 bases, 9 bases remained unmatched. Germline CDR1 is PRHDT and CDR2 is FYEKMQ (reference sequence). This sample was taken from a study of T cell repertoires in cytomegalovirus infection. On the study more broadly: In public TCR beta signatures, there were indications of both CMV infection and matching HLA type.

A single record per CDR3 protein comes from TCRdb applying MiXCR to the reads. The table lists a few hundred thousand distinct CDR3 sequences, 15% to 20% of them singletons. This sequence was found in a human donor in good health (CMV status not recorded). Some clones in this sample may be carry-over from other donors' samples. Input material: CD8+ T cells from PBMCs. This chain uses TRBV13 with TRBJ2-3; 9 bases agree with TRBD2. DNA of the CDR3: TGTGCCAGCAGCCCGACGGCGGGGGGGCCGACAGATACGCAGTATTTT. Its translation is CASSPTAGGPTDTQYF.